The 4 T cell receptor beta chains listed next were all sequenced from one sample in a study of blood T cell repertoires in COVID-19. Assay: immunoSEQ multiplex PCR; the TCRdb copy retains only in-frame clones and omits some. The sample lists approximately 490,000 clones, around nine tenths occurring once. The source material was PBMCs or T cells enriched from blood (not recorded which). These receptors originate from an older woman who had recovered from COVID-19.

The CDR3 DNA reads TGTGCCAGCAGCTTACGACAGTCCCTAACAGATACGCAGTATTTT. It is translated as CASSLRQSLTDTQYF. The genes are TRBV7-9 and TRBJ2-3; TRBD1 is a possible D gene (5 bases). CDR3 length: 15 amino acids. V was cut by 2 bases and J by 3 bases, with 12 bases left in between. Germline lookup yields CDR1 SEHNR and CDR2 FQNEAQ (reference sequence).

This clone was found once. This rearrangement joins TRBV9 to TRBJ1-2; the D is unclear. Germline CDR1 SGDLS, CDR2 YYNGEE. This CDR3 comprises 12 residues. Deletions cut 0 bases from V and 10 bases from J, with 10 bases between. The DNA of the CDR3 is TGTGCCAGCAGCGTAGAGGAGGGAGACTACACCTTC. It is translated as CASSVEEGDYTF.

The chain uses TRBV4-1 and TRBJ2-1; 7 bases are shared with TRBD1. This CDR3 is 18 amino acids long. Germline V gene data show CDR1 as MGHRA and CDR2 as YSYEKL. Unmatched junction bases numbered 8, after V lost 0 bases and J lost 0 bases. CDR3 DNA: TGCGCCAGCAGCCAAGAAGGGGGTAAGGGGGCCTCCTACAATGAGCAGTTCTTC. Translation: CASSQEGGKGASYNEQFF.

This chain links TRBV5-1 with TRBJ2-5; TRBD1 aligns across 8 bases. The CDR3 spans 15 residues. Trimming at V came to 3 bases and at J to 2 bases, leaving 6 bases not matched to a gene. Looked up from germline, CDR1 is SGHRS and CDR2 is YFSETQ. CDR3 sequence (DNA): TGCGCCAGCAGCTGGGGGGACAGGAAACAAGAGACCCAGTACTTC. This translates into CASSWGDRKQETQYF.